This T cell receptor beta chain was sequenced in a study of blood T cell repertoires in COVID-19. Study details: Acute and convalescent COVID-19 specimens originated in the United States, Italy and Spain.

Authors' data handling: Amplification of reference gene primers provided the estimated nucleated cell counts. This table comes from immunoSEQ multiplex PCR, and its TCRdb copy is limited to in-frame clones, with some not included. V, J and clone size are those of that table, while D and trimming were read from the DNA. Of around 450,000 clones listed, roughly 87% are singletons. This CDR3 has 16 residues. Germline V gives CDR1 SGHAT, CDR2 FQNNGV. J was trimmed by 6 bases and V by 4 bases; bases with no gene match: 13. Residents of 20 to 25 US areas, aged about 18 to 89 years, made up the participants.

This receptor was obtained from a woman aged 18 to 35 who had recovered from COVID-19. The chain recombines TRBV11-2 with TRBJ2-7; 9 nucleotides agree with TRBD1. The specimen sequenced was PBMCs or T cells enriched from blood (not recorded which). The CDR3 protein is CASSSRGQGPFGEQYF. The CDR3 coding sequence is TGTGCCAGCAGCTCCCGCGGACAGGGGCCCTTCGGCGAGCAGTACTTC.